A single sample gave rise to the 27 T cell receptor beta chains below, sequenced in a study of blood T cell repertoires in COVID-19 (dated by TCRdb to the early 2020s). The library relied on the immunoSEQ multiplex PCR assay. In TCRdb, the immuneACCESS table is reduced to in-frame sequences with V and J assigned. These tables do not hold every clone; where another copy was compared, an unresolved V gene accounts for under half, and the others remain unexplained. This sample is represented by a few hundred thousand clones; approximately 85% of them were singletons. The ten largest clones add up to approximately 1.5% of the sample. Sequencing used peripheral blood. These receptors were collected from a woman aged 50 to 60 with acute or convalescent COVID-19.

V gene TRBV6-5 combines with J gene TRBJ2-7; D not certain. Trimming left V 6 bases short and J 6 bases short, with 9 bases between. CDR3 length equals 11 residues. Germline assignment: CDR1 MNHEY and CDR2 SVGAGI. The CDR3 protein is CASRSRSEQYF. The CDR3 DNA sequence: TGTGCCAGCAGGTCTAGATCCGAGCAGTACTTC.

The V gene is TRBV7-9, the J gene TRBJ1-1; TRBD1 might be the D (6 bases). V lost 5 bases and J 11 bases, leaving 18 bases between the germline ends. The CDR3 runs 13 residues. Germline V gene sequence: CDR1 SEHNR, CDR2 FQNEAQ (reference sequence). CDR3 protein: CASSRADSSAAFF. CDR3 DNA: TGTGCCAGCAGCCGGGCGGACAGTAGCGCGGCTTTCTTT.

The CDR3 region has the DNA TGTGCCAGCAGCCGGGACAGCTTGGAGACCCAGTACTTC. Translated, it gives CASSRDSLETQYF. V gene TRBV7-8 combines with J gene TRBJ2-5, with 7 positions matching TRBD1. Germline values: CDR1 SGHVS, CDR2 FQNEAQ. Unmatched junction bases numbered 5, after V lost 5 bases and J lost 5 bases. The CDR3 covers 13 residues.

The CDR3 spells CASSQDPIASTDTQYF. In nucleotides, the CDR3 is TGTGCCAGCAGCCAAGATCCGATAGCTAGCACAGATACGCAGTATTTT. The chain joins TRBV4-2 to TRBJ2-3; D uncertain. CDR1 is LGHNA, CDR2 YNFKEQ, per germline. CDR3 length: 16 amino acids. The germline V and J ends were trimmed by 0 bases and 0 bases, with 10 bases remaining between them.

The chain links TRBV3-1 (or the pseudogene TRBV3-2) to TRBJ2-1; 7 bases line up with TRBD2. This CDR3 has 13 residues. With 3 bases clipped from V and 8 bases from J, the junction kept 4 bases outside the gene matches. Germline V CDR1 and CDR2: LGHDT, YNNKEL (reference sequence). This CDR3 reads CASSQGGSYEQFF. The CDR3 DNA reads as TGTGCCAGCAGCCAGGGCGGGAGCTATGAGCAGTTCTTC.

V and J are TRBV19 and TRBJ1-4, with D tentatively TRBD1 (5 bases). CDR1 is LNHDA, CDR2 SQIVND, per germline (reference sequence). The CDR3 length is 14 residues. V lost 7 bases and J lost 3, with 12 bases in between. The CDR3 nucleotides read TGTGCCAGTACATGGGGCGCCTCTAATGAAAAACTGTTTTTT. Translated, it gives CASTWGASNEKLFF.

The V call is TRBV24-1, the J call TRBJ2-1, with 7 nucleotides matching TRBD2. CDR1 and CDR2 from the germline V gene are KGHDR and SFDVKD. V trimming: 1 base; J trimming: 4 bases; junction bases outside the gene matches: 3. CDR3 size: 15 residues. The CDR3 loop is CATSDFGSGYNEQFF. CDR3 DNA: TGTGCCACCAGTGATTTTGGTAGCGGGTACAATGAGCAGTTCTTC.

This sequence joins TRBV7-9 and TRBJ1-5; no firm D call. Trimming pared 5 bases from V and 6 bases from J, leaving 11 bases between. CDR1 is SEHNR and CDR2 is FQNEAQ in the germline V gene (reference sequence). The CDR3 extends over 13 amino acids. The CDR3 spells CASSLLMGQPQHF. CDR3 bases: TGTGCCAGCAGCCTACTAATGGGTCAGCCCCAGCATTTT.

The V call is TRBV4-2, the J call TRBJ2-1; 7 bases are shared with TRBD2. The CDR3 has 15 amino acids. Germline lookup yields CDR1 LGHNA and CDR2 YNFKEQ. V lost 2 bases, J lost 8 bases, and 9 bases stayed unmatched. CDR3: CASSQPGTTSDEQFF. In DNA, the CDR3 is TGTGCCAGCAGCCAACCGGGGACTACTTCGGATGAGCAGTTCTTC.

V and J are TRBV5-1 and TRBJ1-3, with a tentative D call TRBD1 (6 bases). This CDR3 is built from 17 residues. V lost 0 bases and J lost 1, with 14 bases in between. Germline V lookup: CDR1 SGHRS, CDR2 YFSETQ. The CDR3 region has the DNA TGCGCCAGCAGCTTGGACCCAGGGGTAAAGTCTGGAAACACCATATATTTT. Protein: CASSLDPGVKSGNTIYF.

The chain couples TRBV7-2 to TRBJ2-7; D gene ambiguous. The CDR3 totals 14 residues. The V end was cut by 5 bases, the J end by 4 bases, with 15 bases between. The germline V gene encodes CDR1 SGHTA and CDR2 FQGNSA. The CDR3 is CASSLGEVGYEQYF. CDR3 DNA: TGTGCCAGCAGCCTCGGTGAGGTCGGGTACGAGCAGTACTTC. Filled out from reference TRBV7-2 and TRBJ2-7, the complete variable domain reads GAGVSQSPSNKVTEKGKDVELRCDPISGHTALYWYRQSLGQGLEFLIYFQGNSAPDKSGLPSDRFSAERTGGSVSTLTIQRTQQEDSAVYLCASSLGEVGYEQYFGPGTRLTVT.

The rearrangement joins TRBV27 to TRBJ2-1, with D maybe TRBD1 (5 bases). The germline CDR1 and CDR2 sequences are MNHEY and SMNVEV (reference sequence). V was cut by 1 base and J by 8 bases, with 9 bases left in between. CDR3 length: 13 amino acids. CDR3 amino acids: CASSLFQGHEQFF. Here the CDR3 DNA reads TGTGCCAGCAGTTTATTTCAGGGCCATGAGCAGTTCTTC.

CDR3 sequence (DNA): TGTGCCAGTAGTAGGACGGGGTCAGGCAATCAGCCCCAGCATTTT. It encodes CASSRTGSGNQPQHF. The chain uses TRBV19 and TRBJ1-5, with D unclear. Trimming took 4 bases from V and 2 from J, leaving 12 bases between them. CDR1 is LNHDA, CDR2 SQIVND, per germline (reference sequence). This CDR3 comprises 15 residues.

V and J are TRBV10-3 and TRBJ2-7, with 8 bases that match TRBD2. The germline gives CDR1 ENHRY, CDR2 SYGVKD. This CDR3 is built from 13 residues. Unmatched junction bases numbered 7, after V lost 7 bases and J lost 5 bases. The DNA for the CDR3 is TGTGCCATCACCGGGACTAGTATCGACGAGCAGTACTTC. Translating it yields CAITGTSIDEQYF.

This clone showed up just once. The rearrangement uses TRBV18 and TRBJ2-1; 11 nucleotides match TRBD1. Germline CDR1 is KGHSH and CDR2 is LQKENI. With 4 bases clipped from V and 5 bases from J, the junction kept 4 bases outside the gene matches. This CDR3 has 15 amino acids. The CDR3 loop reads CASSQGTGGDNEQFF. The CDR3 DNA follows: TGTGCCAGCTCACAAGGGACAGGGGGAGACAATGAGCAGTTCTTC.

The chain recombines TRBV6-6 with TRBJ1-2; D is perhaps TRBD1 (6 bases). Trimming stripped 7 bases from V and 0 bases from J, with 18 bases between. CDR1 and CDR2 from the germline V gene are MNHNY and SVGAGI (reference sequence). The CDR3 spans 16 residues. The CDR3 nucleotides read TGTGCCAGCATTACACTCGGGACATCCACTAACTATGGCTACACCTTC. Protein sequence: CASITLGTSTNYGYTF.

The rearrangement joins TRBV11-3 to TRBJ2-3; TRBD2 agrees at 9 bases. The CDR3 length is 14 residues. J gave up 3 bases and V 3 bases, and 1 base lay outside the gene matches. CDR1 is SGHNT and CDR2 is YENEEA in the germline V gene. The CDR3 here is CASSLLAGTDTQYF. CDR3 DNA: TGTGCCAGCAGCTTGCTAGCGGGAACAGATACGCAGTATTTT.

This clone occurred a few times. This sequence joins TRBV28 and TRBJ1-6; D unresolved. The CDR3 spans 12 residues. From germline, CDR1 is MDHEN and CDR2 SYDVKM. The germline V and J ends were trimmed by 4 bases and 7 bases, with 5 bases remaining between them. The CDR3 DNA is TGTGCCAGCAGTTACCTAAATTCACCCCTCCACTTT. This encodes CASSYLNSPLHF. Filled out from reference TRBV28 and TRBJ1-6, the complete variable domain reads DVKVTQSSRYLVKRTGEKVFLECVQDMDHENMFWYRQDPGLGLRLIYFSYDVKMKEKGDIPEGYSVSREKKERFSLILESASTNQTSMYLCASSYLNSPLHFGNGTRLTVT.

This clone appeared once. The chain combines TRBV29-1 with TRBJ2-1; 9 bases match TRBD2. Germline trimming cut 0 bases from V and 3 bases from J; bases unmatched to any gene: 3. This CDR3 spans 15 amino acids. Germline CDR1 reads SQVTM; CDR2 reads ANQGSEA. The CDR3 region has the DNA TGCAGCGTTGAAGATCTAGCGGGGATCTACAATGAGCAGTTCTTC. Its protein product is CSVEDLAGIYNEQFF.

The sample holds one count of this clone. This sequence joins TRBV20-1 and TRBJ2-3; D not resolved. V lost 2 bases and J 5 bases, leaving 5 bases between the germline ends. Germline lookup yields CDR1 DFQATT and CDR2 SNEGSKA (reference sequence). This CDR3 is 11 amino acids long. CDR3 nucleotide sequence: TGCAGTGCTAGACTAGAAGATACGCAGTATTTT. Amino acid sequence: CSARLEDTQYF.

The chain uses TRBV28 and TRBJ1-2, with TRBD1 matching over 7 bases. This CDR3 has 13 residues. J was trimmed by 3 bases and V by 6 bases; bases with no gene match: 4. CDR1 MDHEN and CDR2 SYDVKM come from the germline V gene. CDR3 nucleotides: TGTGCCAGCAGCAGGGGGTACGACTATGGCTACACCTTC. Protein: CASSRGYDYGYTF.

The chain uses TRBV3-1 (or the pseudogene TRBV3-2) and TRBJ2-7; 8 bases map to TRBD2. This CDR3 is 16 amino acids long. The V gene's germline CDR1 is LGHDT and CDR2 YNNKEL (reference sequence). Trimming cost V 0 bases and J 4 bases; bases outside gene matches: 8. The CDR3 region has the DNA TGTGCCAGCAGCCAAGATCAGGCTAGCGGGTTTTACGAGCAGTACTTC. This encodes CASSQDQASGFYEQYF.

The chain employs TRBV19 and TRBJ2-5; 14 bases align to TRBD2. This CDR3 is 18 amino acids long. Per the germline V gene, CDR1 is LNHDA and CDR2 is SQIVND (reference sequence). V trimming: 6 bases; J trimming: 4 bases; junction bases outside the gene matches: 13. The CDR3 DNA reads TGTGCCAGTAGAGACGGGACTAGCGGGAGTTCCATGCGAGAGACCCAGTACTTC. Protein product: CASRDGTSGSSMRETQYF.

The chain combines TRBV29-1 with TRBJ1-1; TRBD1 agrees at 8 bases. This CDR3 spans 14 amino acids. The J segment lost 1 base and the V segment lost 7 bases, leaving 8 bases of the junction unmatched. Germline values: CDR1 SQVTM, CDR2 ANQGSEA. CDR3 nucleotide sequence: TGCAGCGCAGCCCGGGACAGGAAGAACACTGAAGCTTTCTTT. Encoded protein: CSAARDRKNTEAFF.

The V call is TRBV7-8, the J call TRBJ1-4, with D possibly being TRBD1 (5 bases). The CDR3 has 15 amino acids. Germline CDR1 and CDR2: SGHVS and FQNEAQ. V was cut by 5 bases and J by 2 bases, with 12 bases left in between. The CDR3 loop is CASSISTVTNEKLFF. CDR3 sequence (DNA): TGTGCCAGCAGCATATCGACAGTTACTAATGAAAAACTGTTTTTT.

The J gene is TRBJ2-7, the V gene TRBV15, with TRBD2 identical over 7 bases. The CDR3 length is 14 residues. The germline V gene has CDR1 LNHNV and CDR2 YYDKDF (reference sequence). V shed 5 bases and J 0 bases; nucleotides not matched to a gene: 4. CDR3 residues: CATSRTSDSYEQYF. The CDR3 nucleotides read TGTGCCACCAGCCGAACTAGCGACTCCTACGAGCAGTACTTC.

CDR3 amino acids: CASTTLGQGASTEAFF. The DNA for the CDR3 is TGTGCCAGCACGACGTTGGGACAGGGGGCGTCCACTGAAGCTTTCTTT. The chain carries TRBV28 and TRBJ1-1; 12 bases fit TRBD1. Losses at the gene ends were 7 bases for V and 4 bases for J; bases not matched to a gene: 10. The CDR3 consists of 16 residues. The germline V gene encodes CDR1 MDHEN and CDR2 SYDVKM.